The 5 T cell receptor beta chains reported below all come from one sample, sequenced in a study of shared clonotypes between healthy human individuals. Profiled with immunoSEQ multiplex PCR; TCRdb holds only in-frame clones, not every one. The table includes hundreds of thousands of clones, more than 70% detected once. The sequenced material came from memory CD4+ T cells sorted from blood. Subset meaning: CD45RA-negative fraction. Receptors originate from a woman in her twenties or thirties in good health.

V and J are TRBV7-2 and TRBJ2-7; no reliable D call. Germline values: CDR1 SGHTA, CDR2 FQGNSA. Trimming took 0 bases from V and 5 from J, leaving 5 bases between them. CDR3 size: 12 residues. CDR3 in amino acids: CASSLAQHEQYF. As DNA, the CDR3 is TGTGCCAGCAGCTTAGCCCAGCACGAGCAGTACTTC.

This sequence joins TRBV28 and TRBJ2-2; D is undetermined. Germline CDR1 is MDHEN and CDR2 is SYDVKM. V was trimmed by 4 bases and J by 6 bases, leaving 6 bases between them. The CDR3 runs 12 residues. The CDR3 loop reads CASSSSAGELFF. CDR3 in DNA: TGTGCCAGCAGTTCCTCAGCCGGGGAGCTGTTTTTT.

V usage is TRBV18 and J usage is TRBJ1-4; a weak D match, TRBD1 (6 bases). In germline, CDR1 is KGHSH, CDR2 LQKENI. This CDR3 contains 13 residues. V lost 4 bases, J lost 8 bases, and 11 bases lay in between. The CDR3 is CASSRGREEKLFF. CDR3 DNA: TGTGCCAGCTCACGGGGGCGGGAAGAAAAACTGTTTTTT. The full variable domain, with the rest looked up from reference TRBV18 and TRBJ1-4, is NAGVMQNPRHLVRRRGQEARLRCSPMKGHSHVYWYRQLPEEGLKFMVYLQKENIIDESGMPKERFSAEFPKEGPSILRIQQVVRGDSAAYFCASSRGREEKLFFGSGTQLSVL.

The V call is TRBV28, the J call TRBJ1-4, with 10 nucleotides matching TRBD1. V was pared by 5 bases and J by 2 bases, with 8 bases of the junction left unmatched. This CDR3 has 17 amino acids. Germline CDR1 is MDHEN and CDR2 is SYDVKM. CDR3 bases: TGTGCCAGCAGTCCGGCCGGGACAGGGGTGACTAATGAAAAACTGTTTTTT. Translated: CASSPAGTGVTNEKLFF.

The rearrangement links TRBV21-1 to TRBJ2-5. TRBV21-1 is a pseudogene segment. The CDR3 is 14 residues long. The CDR3 coding sequence is TGTGCCAGCAGCAACGGAGGGGGAACGGAGACCCAGTACTTC. Translation: CASSNGGGTETQYF.